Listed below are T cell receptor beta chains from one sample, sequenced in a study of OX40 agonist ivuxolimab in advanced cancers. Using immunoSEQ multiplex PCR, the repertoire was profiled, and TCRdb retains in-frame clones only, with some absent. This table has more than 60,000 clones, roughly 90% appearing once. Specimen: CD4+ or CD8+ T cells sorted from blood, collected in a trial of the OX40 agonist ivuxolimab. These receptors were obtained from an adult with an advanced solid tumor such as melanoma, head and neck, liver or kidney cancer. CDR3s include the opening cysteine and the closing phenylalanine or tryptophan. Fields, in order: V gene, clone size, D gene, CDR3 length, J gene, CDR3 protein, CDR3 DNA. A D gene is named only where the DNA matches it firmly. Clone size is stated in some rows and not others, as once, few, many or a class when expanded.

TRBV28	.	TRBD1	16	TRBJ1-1	CASSSPGTGLNTEAFF	TGTGCCAGCAGTAGTCCCGGGACAGGTTTGAACACTGAAGCTTTCTTT
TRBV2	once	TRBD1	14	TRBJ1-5	CASRWGTGDQPQHF	TGTGCCAGCAGATGGGGGACAGGGGATCAGCCCCAGCATTTT
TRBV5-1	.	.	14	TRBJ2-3	CASSLGRGTDTQYF	TGCGCCAGCAGCTTGGGAAGGGGCACAGATACGCAGTATTTT
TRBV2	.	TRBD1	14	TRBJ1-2	CASSEGQAGYGYTF	TGTGCCAGCAGTGAGGGACAGGCTGGCTATGGCTACACCTTC
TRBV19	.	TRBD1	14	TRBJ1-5	CASSLRTGQRPQHF	TGTGCCAGTAGTCTCCGGACAGGGCAGAGGCCCCAGCATTTT
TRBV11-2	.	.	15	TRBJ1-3	CASSLFQFSGNTIYF	TGTGCCAGCAGCTTATTCCAGTTCTCTGGAAACACCATATATTTT
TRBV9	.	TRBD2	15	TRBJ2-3	CASSVLLAEGDTQYF	TGTGCCAGCAGCGTTCTACTAGCGGAAGGAGATACGCAGTATTTT
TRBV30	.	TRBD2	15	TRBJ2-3	CAWSRLAGGTDTQYF	TGTGCCTGGAGTAGACTAGCGGGGGGGACAGATACGCAGTATTTT
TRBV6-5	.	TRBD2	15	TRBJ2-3	CASTRTSPGTDTQYF	TGTGCCAGCACCAGGACTAGCCCCGGCACAGATACGCAGTATTTT
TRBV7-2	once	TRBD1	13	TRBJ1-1	CASSVHRGTEAFF	TGTGCCAGCAGCGTCCACAGGGGCACTGAAGCTTTCTTT
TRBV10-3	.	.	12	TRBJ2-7	CAISESDYEQYF	TGTGCCATCAGTGAGTCGGACTACGAGCAGTACTTC
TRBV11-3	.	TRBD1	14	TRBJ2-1	CASSHGQGKYEQFF	TGTGCCAGCAGCCACGGACAGGGGAAGTATGAGCAGTTCTTC
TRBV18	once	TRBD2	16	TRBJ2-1	CASSPSTSGGAGEQFF	TGTGCCAGCTCACCGTCGACTAGCGGGGGGGCGGGTGAGCAGTTCTTC
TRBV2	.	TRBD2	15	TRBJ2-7	CASRPTSGSVGEQYF	TGTGCCAGCAGACCTACTAGCGGGAGCGTTGGCGAGCAGTACTTC
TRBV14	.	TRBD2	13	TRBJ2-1	CASSFKPGLEQFF	TGTGCCAGCAGCTTCAAACCGGGACTAGAGCAGTTCTTC
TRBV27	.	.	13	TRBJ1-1	CASSPKGYTEAFF	TGTGCCAGCAGTCCCAAGGGTTACACTGAAGCTTTCTTT
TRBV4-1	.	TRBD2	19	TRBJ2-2	CASSQSTSGGVANTGELFF	TGCGCCAGCAGCCAATCGACTAGCGGGGGAGTCGCGAACACCGGGGAGCTGTTTTTT
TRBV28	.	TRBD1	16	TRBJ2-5	CASSLGDREREETQYF	TGTGCCAGCAGTTTAGGGGACAGGGAGAGGGAGGAGACCCAGTACTTC
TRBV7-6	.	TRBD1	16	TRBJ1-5	CASSLGTGGYNQPQHF	TGTGCCAGCAGCCTAGGGACAGGGGGTTACAATCAGCCCCAGCATTTT